This record concerns one T cell receptor beta chain sequence. The data derive from a study of T cell changes during pregnancy in multiple sclerosis. Sequenced by immunoSEQ multiplex PCR; TCRdb stores in-frame clones only, minus some. The sample lists just under 45,000 clones, roughly 95% occurring once. With 4 bases removed from V and 7 bases from J, the gap between germline ends came to 11 bases. Germline loops: CDR1 MNHEY, CDR2 SMNVEV (reference sequence). The CDR3 runs 13 residues. This chain connects TRBV27 to TRBJ2-1; the D is unclear. The sequencing used peripheral blood, collected in the second trimester of pregnancy. This sequence was found in a female donor with multiple sclerosis, enrolled in a pregnancy study. The CDR3 here is CASSSPAGNEQFF. The CDR3 nucleotides are TGTGCCAGCAGTTCTCCCGCCGGGAATGAGCAGTTCTTC.